The clone carrying this TCR beta chain showed up just a few times. As yet, its antigen is unknown. V was shortened by 7 bases and J by 0 bases, with 15 bases between the two germline ends. The CDR3 covers 16 residues. Looked up from germline, CDR1 is MNHNS and CDR2 is SASEGT. Molecular barcoding with unique molecular identifiers was used for the TCRbeta library. In TCRdb, the PCR reads were re-called with MiXCR into one record per CDR3 protein. The sample lists about 200,000 distinct CDR3 sequences; under 8.5% were seen once. The data were taken from a study of T-cell reconstitution after alpha-beta-depleted transplantation in children. General study findings and limits: Two months or so post-transplant, alpha-beta T cells reportedly derived from several hundred expanded graft clones. Newly generated T cells supplied most T-cell counts and diversity one year post-transplant. Some patients' high day-60 TCRbeta diversity was attributed to recipient cells surviving conditioning.

The genes are TRBV6-1 and TRBJ2-2; D remains ambiguous. The sequence was collected from a male patient under 10 years old who had a stem cell transplant for acute myeloid leukemia, so the T cells may come from the graft donor. Sequences were derived from PBMCs, mostly from graft donor cells, sampled 360 days after TCRalphabeta/CD19-depleted stem cell transplant. CDR3 protein: CASKWGMGSNTGELFF. CDR3 DNA sequence: TGTGCCAGCAAGTGGGGAATGGGGTCGAACACCGGGGAGCTGTTTTTT.